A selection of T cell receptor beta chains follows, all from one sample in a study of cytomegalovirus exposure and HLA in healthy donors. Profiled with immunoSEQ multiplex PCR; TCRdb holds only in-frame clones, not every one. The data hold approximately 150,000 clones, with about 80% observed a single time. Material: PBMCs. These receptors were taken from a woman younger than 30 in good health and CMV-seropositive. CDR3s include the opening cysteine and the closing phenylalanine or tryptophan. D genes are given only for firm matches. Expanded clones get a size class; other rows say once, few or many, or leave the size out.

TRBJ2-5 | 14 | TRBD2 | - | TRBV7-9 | TGTGCCAGCAGCTTAAATAGCGGGGGAGAGACCCAGTACTTC | CASSLNSGGETQYF
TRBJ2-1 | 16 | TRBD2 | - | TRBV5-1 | TGCGCCAGCAGCTTGGATTCCGGGGGGGCCGGGGATGAGCAGTTCTTC | CASSLDSGGAGDEQFF
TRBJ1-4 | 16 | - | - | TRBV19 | TGTGCCAGTAGTCCCTCTTTATCGGTGGGGCCAGAAAAACTGTTTTTT | CASSPSLSVGPEKLFF
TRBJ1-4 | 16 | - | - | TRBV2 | TGTGCCAGCAGTGTACAGGGCCTCAACATCGTTGAAAAACTGTTTTTT | CASSVQGLNIVEKLFF
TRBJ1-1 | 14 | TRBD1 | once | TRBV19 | TGTGCCAGTAGTCTACAGGGGGCGGACACTGAAGCTTTCTTT | CASSLQGADTEAFF
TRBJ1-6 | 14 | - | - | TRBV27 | TGTGCCAGCAGGCTTACAGCGGGAGTTTCACCCCTCCACTTT | CASRLTAGVSPLHF
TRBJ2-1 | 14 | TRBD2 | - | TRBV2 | TGTGCCAGGGCAAGAAGCGGGGCGTCGCGTGAGCAGTTCTTC | CARARSGASREQFF
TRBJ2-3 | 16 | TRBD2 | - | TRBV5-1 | TGCGCCAGCAGCACTAGGACTAGCGGCCGCACAGATACGCAGTATTTT | CASSTRTSGRTDTQYF
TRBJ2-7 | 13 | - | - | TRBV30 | TGTGCCTGGAGGCCGGACAACTTCGGCGAGCAGTACTTC | CAWRPDNFGEQYF
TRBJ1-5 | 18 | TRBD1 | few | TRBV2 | TGTGCCAGCAACCAGTTGGGACAGTCCCCGGGGGGCAATCAGCCCCAGCATTTT | CASNQLGQSPGGNQPQHF
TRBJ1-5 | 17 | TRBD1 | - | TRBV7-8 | TGTGCCAGCAGCTTAAACTCAGGGGGTGATAGCAATCAGCCCCAGCATTTT | CASSLNSGGDSNQPQHF
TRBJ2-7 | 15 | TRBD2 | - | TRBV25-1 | TGTGCCAGCAGTGTAAGGACTAGCGGGGTTTACGAGCAGTACTTC | CASSVRTSGVYEQYF
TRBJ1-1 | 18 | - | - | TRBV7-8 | TGTGCCAGCAGCCCCAGCCGGGGGGTAGGGGGATGGAACACTGAAGCTTTCTTT | CASSPSRGVGGWNTEAFF
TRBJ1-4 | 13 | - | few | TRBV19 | TGTGCCAGTACCCCCACGGTAGGGGCGGAACTGTTTTTT | CASTPTVGAELFF
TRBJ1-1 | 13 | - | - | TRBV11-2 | TGTGCCAGCAGGCGGAAGGGGGACACTGAAGCTTTCTTT | CASRRKGDTEAFF